Following are 22 T cell receptor beta chains from one sample sequenced in a study of T cell repertoires in cytomegalovirus infection. No cognate antigen is known for these TCRs. MiXCR, applied by TCRdb to the reads, yields one record per CDR3 protein. The table lists 640,000 or so distinct CDR3 sequences, around a third of them singletons. Sequenced material: cultured PBMCs, taken from culture after CMV antigen stimulation. The receptors stem from a human donor in good health (CMV status not recorded). Some clones in this sample may be carry-over from other donors' samples.

This clonotype has a count of ten or more. The chain carries TRBV7-2 and TRBJ2-6; D call uncertain. V was trimmed by 2 bases and J by 2 bases, leaving 19 bases between them. The CDR3 runs to 19 residues. Germline values: CDR1 SGHTA, CDR2 FQGNSA. The CDR3 spells CASSLLNPEFSTGANVLTF. In DNA form, the CDR3 reads TGTGCCAGCAGCTTATTAAACCCTGAGTTTTCGACTGGGGCCAACGTCCTGACTTTC.

The chain links TRBV29-1 to TRBJ2-1; TRBD2 matches at 7 bases. CDR1 and CDR2 (germline): SQVTM, ANQGSEA. The CDR3 has 15 amino acids. The trim removed 3 bases at V and 9 bases at J, leaving 14 bases unmatched. The CDR3 protein is CSVDTSWGGKAEQFF. The CDR3 DNA sequence: TGCAGCGTTGATACCTCTTGGGGGGGGAAGGCTGAGCAGTTCTTC.

The rearrangement uses TRBV29-1 and TRBJ1-1; TRBD1 might be the D (5 bases). The CDR3 runs 11 residues. V shed 6 bases and J shed 11 bases, with 16 bases lying between them. Germline V CDR1 and CDR2: SQVTM, ANQGSEA. In DNA form, the CDR3 reads TGCAGCGTCAGAGGGTGGGGGGAGGCTTTCTTT. Translating it yields CSVRGWGEAFF.

As DNA, the CDR3 is TGTGCCAGCAGTGAATATAGCGGAATCTCCTACAATGAGCAGTTCTTC. Translated, it gives CASSEYSGISYNEQFF. The V and J genes are TRBV6-1 and TRBJ2-1; weak D call: TRBD2 (6 bases). This CDR3 comprises 16 residues. Germline CDR1 MNHNS, CDR2 SASEGT. V gave up 2 bases and J gave up 0 bases, with 11 bases separating them.

This clonotype appeared a few times. J is TRBJ2-1 and V is TRBV2, with D maybe TRBD1 (6 bases). The CDR3 has 16 amino acids. V was clipped by 1 base and J by 5 bases, with 15 bases between them. Germline assignment: CDR1 SNHLY and CDR2 FYNNEI. The CDR3 sequence is CASSEGGQNWNNEQFF. Here the CDR3 DNA reads TGTGCCAGCAGTGAAGGGGGACAAAATTGGAACAATGAGCAGTTCTTC.

The V call is TRBV20-1, the J call TRBJ2-3, with TRBD2 matching 8 bases. The V and J ends lost 6 bases and 6 bases, in that order; junction bases with no gene match: 5. This CDR3 has 12 residues. Germline CDR1 reads DFQATT; CDR2 reads SNEGSKA (reference sequence). The CDR3 sequence: CSAPGGVDTQYF. The CDR3 bases are TGCAGTGCCCCGGGAGGGGTGGATACGCAGTATTTT.

The V gene is TRBV2, the J gene TRBJ2-2; D is perhaps TRBD2 (5 bases). The V gene's germline CDR1 is SNHLY and CDR2 FYNNEI. The CDR3 sequence is 15 residues long. V lost 4 bases and J lost 3, with 12 bases in between. CDR3 nucleotide sequence: TGTGCCAGCAGTGTAAGGCTAGCCGACACCGGGGAGCTGTTTTTT. It yields the protein CASSVRLADTGELFF.

The V gene is TRBV7-2, the J gene TRBJ2-7; 11 nucleotides align to TRBD2. The CDR3 is 12 amino acids. CDR1 SGHTA and CDR2 FQGNSA come from the germline V gene. The trim removed 5 bases at V and 7 bases at J, leaving 1 base unmatched. CDR3 bases: TGTGCCAGCAGCAGACTAGCGGGGGAGCAGTACTTC. Translating it yields CASSRLAGEQYF. Full variable domain (outside the CDR3, taken from reference TRBV7-2 and TRBJ2-7): GAGVSQSPSNKVTEKGKDVELRCDPISGHTALYWYRQSLGQGLEFLIYFQGNSAPDKSGLPSDRFSAERTGGSVSTLTIQRTQQEDSAVYLCASSRLAGEQYFGPGTRLTVT.

This rearrangement joins TRBV20-1 to TRBJ2-1; D possibly corresponds to TRBD2 (5 bases). The CDR3 consists of 10 residues. The V end was cut by 5 bases, the J end by 7 bases, with 6 bases between. Germline CDR1 is DFQATT and CDR2 is SNEGSKA (reference sequence). CDR3: CSAWRNEQFF. CDR3 bases: TGCAGTGCTTGGAGGAATGAGCAGTTCTTC.

This clonotype was seen more than once but under ten times. The chain employs TRBV11-2 and TRBJ2-1, with 12 bases identical to TRBD2. Germline V gene data show CDR1 as SGHAT and CDR2 as FQNNGV. V shed 2 bases and J 4 bases; nucleotides not matched to a gene: 3. The CDR3 contains 16 residues. The CDR3 loop reads CASSLTGTSGYNEQFF. The CDR3, as DNA: TGTGCCAGCAGCTTAACCGGGACTAGCGGGTACAATGAGCAGTTCTTC.

In its sample, this clonotype was seen a few times. The chain employs TRBV11-2 and TRBJ2-2, with D perhaps matching TRBD2 (6 bases). Germline values: CDR1 SGHAT, CDR2 FQNNGV. V dropped 5 bases and J dropped 5 bases, with 12 bases sitting between them. The CDR3 totals 14 residues. CDR3 region: CASSPPGGTGELFF. CDR3 DNA sequence: TGTGCCAGCAGCCCACCAGGAGGGACCGGGGAGCTGTTTTTT.

V and J are TRBV2 and TRBJ1-5; TRBD1 might be the D (5 bases). From germline, CDR1 is SNHLY and CDR2 FYNNEI. The CDR3 covers 17 residues. V was pared by 4 bases and J by 0 bases, with 16 bases between. The CDR3 region is CASSVERTLYSNQPQHF. Written as DNA, the CDR3 is TGTGCCAGCAGTGTAGAGCGGACACTTTATAGCAATCAGCCCCAGCATTTT.

V is TRBV29-1 and J is TRBJ2-2, with a possible D match to TRBD2 (7 bases). V gave up 4 bases and J gave up 6 bases, with 21 bases separating them. The length of the CDR3 is 16 residues. The V gene's germline CDR1 is SQVTM and CDR2 ANQGSEA. CDR3: CSVGGLGGRFAGELFF. CDR3 bases: TGCAGCGTTGGGGGGCTGGGGGGGCGATTCGCCGGGGAGCTGTTTTTT.

The genes are TRBV4-1 and TRBJ2-3, with D unclear. The germline V gene has CDR1 MGHRA and CDR2 YSYEKL. The CDR3 extends over 16 amino acids. Between the trimmed V and J ends, which lost 1 base and 2 bases, there was a span of 13 bases. CDR3 nucleotide sequence: TGCGCCAGCAGCCAAGTATTAGGGCGGTCCACAGATACGCAGTATTTT. Its protein is CASSQVLGRSTDTQYF.

The sample holds one count of this clonotype. The chain recombines TRBV20-1 with TRBJ1-2; D gene unclear. CDR1 DFQATT and CDR2 SNEGSKA come from the germline V gene (reference sequence). This CDR3 comprises 12 residues. V was cut by 4 bases and J by 8 bases, with 14 bases left in between. The CDR3 region is CSAKTPRPGYTF. In DNA form, the CDR3 reads TGCAGTGCTAAGACTCCCCGCCCGGGCTACACCTTC.

The rearrangement links TRBV12-3 or TRBV12-4 to TRBJ1-5; TRBD1 might be the D (5 bases). This CDR3 region has 15 residues. V was clipped by 8 bases and J by 2 bases, with 16 bases between them. The CDR3, as DNA: TGTGCCAGCTCGACACAGGAGGCAGGCAATCAGCCCCAGCATTTT. Translation gives CASSTQEAGNQPQHF.

This clonotype was counted only a few times. The V gene is TRBV27, the J gene TRBJ2-1, with 7 bases that match TRBD2. The CDR3 is 15 amino acids. Germline lookup yields CDR1 MNHEY and CDR2 SMNVEV (reference sequence). V gave up 5 bases and J gave up 2 bases; unmatched junction bases: 6. The CDR3 region has the DNA TGTGCCAGCAGTCAAGGACTAGTTGCCTACAATGAGCAGTTCTTC. It codes for CASSQGLVAYNEQFF.

This clonotype was picked up many times. In nucleotides, the CDR3 is TGTGCCAGCAGCTTAGTGTGGGACAGTAATTCACCCCTCCACTTT. Amino acids: CASSLVWDSNSPLHF. V usage is TRBV7-2 and J usage is TRBJ1-6; TRBD1 aligns across 7 bases. Trimming at V came to 1 base and at J to 6 bases, leaving 3 bases not matched to a gene. The CDR3 has 15 amino acids. CDR1 and CDR2 (germline): SGHTA, FQGNSA.

This chain uses TRBV4-1 with TRBJ2-3; D ambiguous. Per germline, CDR1 MGHRA and CDR2 YSYEKL. The CDR3 sequence is 13 residues long. V dropped 0 bases and J dropped 6 bases, with 7 bases sitting between them. CDR3 sequence reads: CASSQDVMDTQYF. CDR3 sequence (DNA): TGCGCCAGCAGCCAAGATGTGATGGATACGCAGTATTTT.

This clonotype was seen a few times. The chain employs TRBV6-1 and TRBJ2-3; maybe TRBD1 (6 bases). The CDR3 extends over 13 amino acids. V lost 8 bases, J lost 4 bases, and 13 bases lay in between. From germline, CDR1 is MNHNS and CDR2 SASEGT. CDR3 loop: CASPGDRSDTQYF. The CDR3 nucleotides are TGTGCCAGCCCAGGGGACCGGTCAGATACGCAGTATTTT.

A note on this clonotype: No DNA is shown, since the ends of the CDR3 on it are uncertain; the CDR3 is the one TCRdb lists. The V call is TRBV27, the J call TRBJ2-3; the table's TRBD2 call for D was not verified on the DNA. The CDR3 is made up of 17 amino acids, end residues included. The germline gives CDR1 MNHEY, CDR2 SMNVEV (reference sequence). The CDR3 sequence is CASSSSIGLHSTDTQYF.

The chain couples TRBV6-6 to TRBJ2-3, with TRBD2 matching 9 bases. The germline V gene has CDR1 MNHNY and CDR2 SVGAGI (reference sequence). The V and J ends lost 10 bases and 1 base, in that order; junction bases with no gene match: 3. The CDR3 totals 13 residues. CDR3 sequence (DNA): TGTGCCATCAAGCGGGGGGGCACAGATACGCAGTATTTT. Its protein product is CAIKRGGTDTQYF.